This T cell receptor beta chain was captured in a study of blood T cell repertoires in COVID-19. This clone was detected once. In the study's own analysis: Reference gene primer amplification gave estimated nucleated cell counts. The method was immunoSEQ multiplex PCR; TCRdb's version includes in-frame clones alone and lacks a portion of them. V and J calls and clone size follow that table, whereas D and trimming were derived from the DNA. The table lists about 370,000 clones, 80% to 90% of them singletons. Participant age was roughly 18 to 100 years, and participants resided in 24 US areas. The study assigned cohorts using participant-reported clinical history. This sequence originates from a man younger than 35 who had recovered from COVID-19. Sample: PBMCs or T cells enriched from blood (not recorded which).

DNA for the CDR3: TGTGCCAGCAGCTTAGGCAGAACAACTAATGAAAAACTGTTTTTT. This gives the protein CASSLGRTTNEKLFF. The chain links TRBV7-9 to TRBJ1-4; D gene ambiguous. The CDR3 has 15 residues. CDR1 and CDR2 from the germline V gene are SEHNR and FQNEAQ (reference sequence). Between the trimmed V and J ends, which lost 1 base and 0 bases, there was a span of 6 bases.